The present entry profiles one T cell receptor (beta chain) with its context. Antigen specificity is unknown. This entry belongs to a study of graft-versus-host responses after intestinal transplantation. Study-wide background: Transplants were multivisceral, liver-intestinal, or isolated intestinal. Anti-thymocyte globulin induction preceded about 3 years of tacrolimus and steroid maintenance in all recipients.

TCRdb's copy holds only in-frame clones and misses some; the assay was immunoSEQ multiplex PCR. This sample yields approximately 75,000 clones, of which around 95% are seen a single time; around 0.5% belongs to the top ten. The CDR3 spans 13 residues. Germline V gives CDR1 MDHEN, CDR2 SYDVKM. V was shortened by 4 bases and J by 8 bases, with 12 bases between the two germline ends. Here the sequenced sample was unstimulated CD8+ T cells sorted from spleen or lymph node cells, taken before intestinal transplant. The V call is TRBV28, the J call TRBJ2-1; no reliable D call. The receptor's source is a human donor who received an intestinal transplant. The CDR3 nucleotides read TGTGCCAGCAGTTACGTAGCACGTGATGAGCAGTTCTTC. This gives the protein CASSYVARDEQFF. The full variable domain, with the rest looked up from reference TRBV28 and TRBJ2-1, is DVKVTQSSRYLVKRTGEKVFLECVQDMDHENMFWYRQDPGLGLRLIYFSYDVKMKEKGDIPEGYSVSREKKERFSLILESASTNQTSMYLCASSYVARDEQFFGPGTRLTVL.